The rows below give T cell receptor beta chains drawn from one sample of a study of PD-L1 blockade in urothelial cancer. The data were produced by immunoSEQ multiplex PCR, yet TCRdb's version contains in-frame clones alone and is incomplete. The repertoire includes 30,000 to 40,000 clones, roughly nine tenths of them detected once, and roughly 10% sits in the top ten. This specimen consisted of PBMCs, obtained around atezolizumab (anti-PD-L1) treatment. The receptors shown here come from a woman aged 60-75 years with urothelial cancer. The CDR3 runs from the conserved cysteine through the conserved F or W. The order of the fields is clone size, J gene, V gene, D gene, CDR3 DNA, CDR3 protein. A D gene is named only where the DNA matches it firmly. Rows may omit the clone size; those that give it use once, few, many or a size class.

abundance: once
j_gene: TRBJ2-3
v_gene: TRBV19
d_gene: TRBD2
CDR3nt: TGTGCCAGTAGTAGGGGACTAGCGGGGAGCACAGATACGCAGTATTTT
CDR3aa: CASSRGLAGSTDTQYF

abundance: .
j_gene: TRBJ2-2
v_gene: TRBV19
d_gene: .
CDR3nt: TGTGCCAGTAGTATGTCTAGCGTTTACACCGGGGAGCTGTTTTTT
CDR3aa: CASSMSSVYTGELFF

abundance: .
j_gene: TRBJ2-2
v_gene: TRBV25-1
d_gene: .
CDR3nt: TGTGCCAGCAGTGAAAGCGGGCTCGGGGAGCTGTTTTTT
CDR3aa: CASSESGLGELFF

abundance: once
j_gene: TRBJ1-4
v_gene: TRBV5-4
d_gene: .
CDR3nt: TGTGCCAGCAGCCTTACGGGTGAAAAACTGTTTTTT
CDR3aa: CASSLTGEKLFF

abundance: .
j_gene: TRBJ2-1
v_gene: TRBV5-4
d_gene: .
CDR3nt: TGTGCCAGCAGCTCCGGGACTTGGAATGAGCAGTTCTTC
CDR3aa: CASSSGTWNEQFF

abundance: .
j_gene: TRBJ2-2
v_gene: TRBV5-5
d_gene: .
CDR3nt: TGTGCCAGCAGCTTGGAGTTTGGGCAGGGAGGCACCGGGGAGCTGTTTTTT
CDR3aa: CASSLEFGQGGTGELFF

abundance: .
j_gene: TRBJ1-1
v_gene: TRBV19
d_gene: .
CDR3nt: TGTGCCAGTAGTATAGCAATGAACACTGAAGCTTTCTTT
CDR3aa: CASSIAMNTEAFF

abundance: once
j_gene: TRBJ1-6
v_gene: TRBV5-1
d_gene: TRBD1
CDR3nt: TGCGCCAGCAGCTTGGAGGGACAGTGGGGCCCCTATAATTCACCCCTCCACTTT
CDR3aa: CASSLEGQWGPYNSPLHF

abundance: .
j_gene: TRBJ2-7
v_gene: TRBV6-6
d_gene: .
CDR3nt: TGTGCCAGCAGGCAGGTAGGGGGCTCCTACGAGCAGTACTTC
CDR3aa: CASRQVGGSYEQYF

abundance: .
j_gene: TRBJ1-3
v_gene: TRBV28
d_gene: .
CDR3nt: TGTGCCAGCAGTTTACTGGGAGGCGGAAACACCATATATTTT
CDR3aa: CASSLLGGGNTIYF

abundance: .
j_gene: TRBJ2-7
v_gene: TRBV28
d_gene: .
CDR3nt: TGTGCCAGCAGTTTACAGGGGGGACAGTACTTC
CDR3aa: CASSLQGGQYF

abundance: few
j_gene: TRBJ2-5
v_gene: TRBV11-1
d_gene: .
CDR3nt: TGTGCCAGCAGCTTAGGCAGGGGAAGGGAACAGACCCAGTACTTC
CDR3aa: CASSLGRGREQTQYF

abundance: few
j_gene: TRBJ2-7
v_gene: TRBV7-2
d_gene: TRBD1
CDR3nt: TGTGCCAGCAGCTCTCTCGGACAGGGCTACGAGCAGTACTTC
CDR3aa: CASSSLGQGYEQYF

abundance: .
j_gene: TRBJ2-1
v_gene: TRBV6-5
d_gene: .
CDR3nt: TGTGCCAGCACCCACAAGGGACTAGGGGGCGATGAGCAGTTCTTC
CDR3aa: CASTHKGLGGDEQFF

abundance: .
j_gene: TRBJ1-2
v_gene: TRBV18
d_gene: TRBD1
CDR3nt: TGTGCCAGCTCATCGACCGGGACAGGGCACTATGGCTACACCTTC
CDR3aa: CASSSTGTGHYGYTF

abundance: .
j_gene: TRBJ2-6
v_gene: TRBV7-8
d_gene: TRBD1
CDR3nt: TGTGCCAGCAGCTTCGGGACAGCCCCCTCTGGGGCCAACGTCCTGACTTTC
CDR3aa: CASSFGTAPSGANVLTF

abundance: .
j_gene: TRBJ2-3
v_gene: TRBV7-6
d_gene: TRBD2
CDR3nt: TGTGCCAGCAGCGGCCTGGGACTAGCGGGAGTGGATACGCAGTATTTT
CDR3aa: CASSGLGLAGVDTQYF

abundance: .
j_gene: TRBJ2-2
v_gene: TRBV7-9
d_gene: .
CDR3nt: TGTGCCAGCTTAGGCAAAGCGGCGAACACCGGGGAGCTGTTTTTT
CDR3aa: CASLGKAANTGELFF

abundance: .
j_gene: TRBJ2-1
v_gene: TRBV7-3
d_gene: TRBD1
CDR3nt: TGTGCCAGCAGCTCTATGTTGAGATGGGGACAGGGTAAAGGCTACAATGAGCAGTTCTTC
CDR3aa: CASSSMLRWGQGKGYNEQFF

abundance: few
j_gene: TRBJ2-7
v_gene: TRBV5-1
d_gene: .
CDR3nt: TGCGCCAGCAGCTTGGACCACACCTACAGCTCCTACGAGCAGTACTTC
CDR3aa: CASSLDHTYSSYEQYF

abundance: once
j_gene: TRBJ1-5
v_gene: TRBV28
d_gene: .
CDR3nt: TGTGCCAGCAGTTTGTTGGGAGGTAGCCGTCGAGGCAATCAGCCCCAGCATTTT
CDR3aa: CASSLLGGSRRGNQPQHF

abundance: .
j_gene: TRBJ1-2
v_gene: TRBV2
d_gene: .
CDR3nt: TGTGCCAGCAGTGAAAACGGACAGTACTATGGCTACACCTTC
CDR3aa: CASSENGQYYGYTF

abundance: few
j_gene: TRBJ2-5
v_gene: TRBV14
d_gene: TRBD2
CDR3nt: TGTGCCAGCAGCCACGCAACTGGACTAGCGGGAGGGCCAAGAGAGACCCAGTACTTC
CDR3aa: CASSHATGLAGGPRETQYF

abundance: .
j_gene: TRBJ1-2
v_gene: TRBV19
d_gene: TRBD1
CDR3nt: TGTGCCAGTAGGGGCGAGGGGGAACAGGGGGCTTATGACTATGGCTACACCTTC
CDR3aa: CASRGEGEQGAYDYGYTF

abundance: .
j_gene: TRBJ2-1
v_gene: TRBV10-2
d_gene: TRBD2
CDR3nt: TGCGCCAGCAGAAGGGGGCGGGAGGGTGAGCAGTTCTTC
CDR3aa: CASRRGREGEQFF

abundance: .
j_gene: TRBJ2-7
v_gene: TRBV10-1
d_gene: .
CDR3nt: TGCGCCAGCAGTGAGGGTCCTTTGAGGGAGCAGTACTTC
CDR3aa: CASSEGPLREQYF

abundance: medium-sized
j_gene: TRBJ1-1
v_gene: TRBV28
d_gene: .
CDR3nt: TGTGCCAGCAGTTTGGTGGGACACCTCATCATGAACACTGAAGCTTTCTTT
CDR3aa: CASSLVGHLIMNTEAFF

abundance: .
j_gene: TRBJ2-1
v_gene: TRBV28
d_gene: .
CDR3nt: TGTGCCAGCAGTTTAGCGAGGGTATTAGACAATGAGCAGTTCTTC
CDR3aa: CASSLARVLDNEQFF

abundance: .
j_gene: TRBJ2-7
v_gene: TRBV7-9
d_gene: TRBD1
CDR3nt: TGTGCCAGCAGCCCCGGGACAGGGTTACGAGATCAGTACTTC
CDR3aa: CASSPGTGLRDQYF

abundance: .
j_gene: TRBJ2-1
v_gene: TRBV4-1
d_gene: TRBD2
CDR3nt: TGCGCCAGCAGCCAAAGTCCGGGACTAGCGGGAGTTCGGGGCTACAATGAGCAGTTCTTC
CDR3aa: CASSQSPGLAGVRGYNEQFF

abundance: .
j_gene: TRBJ1-6
v_gene: TRBV5-1
d_gene: .
CDR3nt: TGCGCCAGCAGCTTGGGGCTGTACTCCTATAATTCACCCCTCCACTTT
CDR3aa: CASSLGLYSYNSPLHF

abundance: .
j_gene: TRBJ2-1
v_gene: TRBV19
d_gene: TRBD1
CDR3nt: TGTGCCAGTAGTCCAAGGACAGGGGGCGTATTTGGATCCTACAATGAGCAGTTCTTC
CDR3aa: CASSPRTGGVFGSYNEQFF

abundance: .
j_gene: TRBJ2-2
v_gene: TRBV7-2
d_gene: .
CDR3nt: TGTGCCAGCAGATCGGACAGAAACACCGGGGAGCTGTTTTTT
CDR3aa: CASRSDRNTGELFF

abundance: .
j_gene: TRBJ2-7
v_gene: TRBV5-4
d_gene: .
CDR3nt: TGTGCCAGCAGCTTGGCCCAACGACCCGGGGACGAGCAGTACTTC
CDR3aa: CASSLAQRPGDEQYF

abundance: .
j_gene: TRBJ2-7
v_gene: TRBV28
d_gene: TRBD1
CDR3nt: TGTGCCAGCAGTGTCGCCGGGACAGGGGACTCCTACGAGCAGTACTTC
CDR3aa: CASSVAGTGDSYEQYF

abundance: .
j_gene: TRBJ1-2
v_gene: TRBV18
d_gene: TRBD1
CDR3nt: TGTGCCAGCTCACTTGGGACAGGGGGCAGTTATGGCTACACCTTC
CDR3aa: CASSLGTGGSYGYTF

abundance: .
j_gene: TRBJ2-3
v_gene: TRBV4-3
d_gene: TRBD2
CDR3nt: TGCGCCAGCAGCCAAGAGGCTAGCGGGACTAGCACAGATACGCAGTATTTT
CDR3aa: CASSQEASGTSTDTQYF

abundance: .
j_gene: TRBJ2-1
v_gene: TRBV4-3
d_gene: TRBD2
CDR3nt: TGCGCCAGCAGCCAAGGAATACTTTGGCGGGAGGCGAGAAACAATGAGCAGTTCTTC
CDR3aa: CASSQGILWREARNNEQFF

abundance: .
j_gene: TRBJ2-1
v_gene: TRBV18
d_gene: .
CDR3nt: TGTGCCAGCTCACCACGGGAACTAGATGAGCAGTTCTTC
CDR3aa: CASSPRELDEQFF

abundance: .
j_gene: TRBJ2-1
v_gene: TRBV5-1
d_gene: .
CDR3nt: TGCGCCAGCAGCTTAAGCGCAATCAATGAGCAGTTCTTC
CDR3aa: CASSLSAINEQFF

abundance: .
j_gene: TRBJ2-1
v_gene: TRBV6-5
d_gene: TRBD2
CDR3nt: TGTGCCAGCAGAGGGACTAGCGGGAGGGATGAGCAGTTCTTC
CDR3aa: CASRGTSGRDEQFF

abundance: .
j_gene: TRBJ2-7
v_gene: TRBV18
d_gene: TRBD1
CDR3nt: TGTGCCAGCTCACGGGTTCTTGGACAGGGTAGTGTAGGCGAGCAGTACTTC
CDR3aa: CASSRVLGQGSVGEQYF

abundance: .
j_gene: TRBJ2-7
v_gene: TRBV19
d_gene: TRBD2
CDR3nt: TGTGCCAGTAGCGGTGCCTCCGGCGGGAGGGGTCCCTACGAGCAGTACTTC
CDR3aa: CASSGASGGRGPYEQYF

abundance: .
j_gene: TRBJ2-7
v_gene: TRBV27
d_gene: .
CDR3nt: TGTGCCAGCAGTACGGGAATGGGCTACGAGCAGTACTTC
CDR3aa: CASSTGMGYEQYF

abundance: .
j_gene: TRBJ1-1
v_gene: TRBV5-1
d_gene: .
CDR3nt: TGCGCCAGCAGCTTGAATCCGAGGGGGAGTACTGAAGCTTTCTTT
CDR3aa: CASSLNPRGSTEAFF

abundance: .
j_gene: TRBJ2-2
v_gene: TRBV18
d_gene: .
CDR3nt: TGTGCCAGCTCACTGGGACAGAACACCGGGGAGCTGTTTTTT
CDR3aa: CASSLGQNTGELFF

abundance: .
j_gene: TRBJ1-4
v_gene: TRBV7-8
d_gene: TRBD1
CDR3nt: TGTGCCAGCAGCTTATATGGACAGGGAGATGAAAAACTGTTTTTT
CDR3aa: CASSLYGQGDEKLFF

abundance: .
j_gene: TRBJ1-2
v_gene: TRBV11-2
d_gene: TRBD1
CDR3nt: TGTGCCAGCAGCTTGGACCGGGACAGTCTTTACACCTTC
CDR3aa: CASSLDRDSLYTF

abundance: .
j_gene: TRBJ2-2
v_gene: TRBV5-1
d_gene: TRBD1
CDR3nt: TGCGCCAGCAGCTGGACAGGTGAACCCACTTCGGGGGAGCTGTTTTTT
CDR3aa: CASSWTGEPTSGELFF

abundance: .
j_gene: TRBJ2-1
v_gene: TRBV19
d_gene: .
CDR3nt: TGTGCCAGTAGGCTCGAGGGTTCGGCGACCTGGGGCAATGAGCAGTTCTTC
CDR3aa: CASRLEGSATWGNEQFF

abundance: .
j_gene: TRBJ2-3
v_gene: TRBV19
d_gene: TRBD2
CDR3nt: TGTGCCAGTAGAATCCAGACTAGCTCCGATACGCAGTATTTT
CDR3aa: CASRIQTSSDTQYF

abundance: .
j_gene: TRBJ2-2
v_gene: TRBV5-1
d_gene: TRBD2
CDR3nt: TGCGCCAGCAGCTCGCTAAGGACTAGCGGGAGTGGGTTCACCGGGGAGCTGTTTTTT
CDR3aa: CASSSLRTSGSGFTGELFF

abundance: .
j_gene: TRBJ1-2
v_gene: TRBV28
d_gene: .
CDR3nt: TGTGCCAGCAGTTCTTTCCGGGACACTGGCTACACCTTC
CDR3aa: CASSSFRDTGYTF

abundance: .
j_gene: TRBJ1-5
v_gene: TRBV6-5
d_gene: TRBD1
CDR3nt: TGTGCCAGCAGTGGGTGGCAGGGGGCTCAGCCCCAGCATTTT
CDR3aa: CASSGWQGAQPQHF

abundance: once
j_gene: TRBJ2-1
v_gene: TRBV14
d_gene: TRBD1
CDR3nt: TGTGCCAGCAGCCATAGACAGGGGGAATCCTACAATGAGCAGTTCTTC
CDR3aa: CASSHRQGESYNEQFF